The 24 T cell receptor beta chains given below trace back to one sample, sequenced in a study of blood T cell repertoires in COVID-19. Repertoires were generated with immunoSEQ multiplex PCR, while TCRdb's copy carries only in-frame clones and drops some. The table includes 200,000 to 300,000 clones, nearly 90% detected once. Source material: peripheral blood. These receptors originate from a man younger than 35 with active or convalescent COVID-19.

This clone was detected a few times. The chain has TRBV5-4 and TRBJ1-5; 7 nucleotides match TRBD1. The germline V gene encodes CDR1 SGHNT and CDR2 YYREEE (reference sequence). V lost 4 bases and J lost 2; bases outside the gene matches: 3. The CDR3 totals 14 residues. CDR3 sequence (DNA): TGTGCCAGCAGCGTTGACAGGGGCAATCAGCCCCAGCATTTT. Its translation: CASSVDRGNQPQHF.

The chain couples TRBV6-1 to TRBJ1-6, with 7 positions matching TRBD1. V was clipped by 2 bases and J by 7 bases; unmatched bases: 2. The V gene's germline CDR1 is MNHNS and CDR2 SASEGT. This CDR3 contains 14 residues. The CDR3 sequence is CASSEWDRNSPLHF. The CDR3, as DNA: TGTGCCAGCAGTGAATGGGACAGAAATTCACCCCTCCACTTT.

This clone was counted a single time. The same CDR3 also results from other DNA sequences found in this sample. The chain uses TRBV7-2 and TRBJ1-6; possible D gene TRBD1, 5 bases. CDR1 and CDR2 (germline): SGHTA, FQGNSA. CDR3 length: 14 residues. Trimming took off 3 bases at V and 4 bases at J, with 7 bases between the two ends. For the CDR3, the DNA is TGTGCCAGCAGCTTGGGGGGGTATAATTCACCCCTCCACTTT. Encoded protein: CASSLGGYNSPLHF.

Here the CDR3 DNA reads TGTGCCAGCTGTCAGAAACTAGGTATTAGCAATCAGCCCCAGCATTTT. Translating gives CASCQKLGISNQPQHF. This chain uses TRBV6-6 with TRBJ1-5; D call uncertain. The CDR3 extends over 16 amino acids. CDR1 and CDR2 (germline): MNHNY, SVGAGI (reference sequence). Trimming stripped 8 bases from V and 0 bases from J, with 17 bases between.

As regards this clone: Germline and junction disagree at one end, which may indicate a read error. The chain employs TRBV2 and TRBJ2-5; 7 nucleotides align to TRBD2. Germline V gene lookup returns CDR1 SNHLY and CDR2 FYNNEI. The CDR3 spans 8 residues. This CDR3 is CAKRGYNF. For the CDR3, the DNA is TGTGCTAAGCGGGGCTACAACTTC.

The chain couples TRBV2 to TRBJ1-5, with unresolved D. Germline V gene lookup returns CDR1 SNHLY and CDR2 FYNNEI. The V and J ends lost 7 bases and 4 bases respectively, with 11 bases between them. The CDR3 has 13 residues. The CDR3 sequence is CASKSQNNQPQHF. In nucleotides, the CDR3 is TGTGCCAGCAAGTCGCAGAATAATCAGCCCCAGCATTTT.

The CDR3 bases are TGTGCCAGCAGCTTAGCAGGAGCGGGAGGCGAGACCCAGTACTTC. Translating it yields CASSLAGAGGETQYF. V usage is TRBV7-6 and J usage is TRBJ2-5; 9 bases match TRBD2. Germline V gene sequence: CDR1 SGHVS, CDR2 FNYEAQ. The V segment lost 0 bases and the J segment 5 bases; nucleotides outside the gene matches: 4. This CDR3 has 15 residues.

This chain joins TRBV6-5 and TRBJ2-7; D perhaps matches TRBD1 (6 bases). The CDR3 runs to 15 residues. Germline CDR1 is MNHEY and CDR2 is SVGAGI. V lost 5 bases, J lost 0 bases, and 14 bases lay in between. Here the CDR3 DNA reads TGTGCCAGCAGTATATCAGGGGCCCCCTCCTACGAGCAGTACTTC. This sequence encodes CASSISGAPSYEQYF.

V usage is TRBV19 and J usage is TRBJ2-7, with TRBD1 as a possible D gene (6 bases). CDR3 length: 13 residues. The germline V and J ends were trimmed by 3 bases and 12 bases, with 18 bases remaining between them. CDR1 is LNHDA, CDR2 SQIVND, per germline (reference sequence). DNA for the CDR3: TGTGCCAGTAGTATGTATTTGGACAGCCCTTGGTACTTC. Protein sequence: CASSMYLDSPWYF. The full variable domain, in which reference TRBV19 and TRBJ2-7 provide the parts outside the CDR3, is DGGITQSPKYLFRKEGQNVTLSCEQNLNHDAMYWYRQDPGQGLRLIYYSQIVNDFQKGDIAEGYSVSREKKESFPLTVTSAQKNPTAFYLCASSMYLDSPWYFGPGTRLTVT.

The chain employs TRBV6-5 and TRBJ1-1; 10 bases align to TRBD1. Germline V lookup: CDR1 MNHEY, CDR2 SVGAGI. The CDR3 spans 16 residues. The V segment lost 2 bases and the J segment 0 bases; nucleotides outside the gene matches: 3. The CDR3 sequence: CASSYRDRGVNTEAFF. CDR3 DNA sequence: TGTGCCAGCAGTTACCGGGACAGGGGAGTGAACACTGAAGCTTTCTTT.

The chain uses TRBV2 and TRBJ1-2; 9 nucleotides align to TRBD1. CDR3 length equals 15 residues. Germline CDR1 is SNHLY and CDR2 is FYNNEI. Trimming took 6 bases from V and 5 from J; bases not matched to a gene: 10. CDR3 in amino acids: CASRGIGGQGYGYTF. Written as DNA, the CDR3 is TGTGCCAGCAGGGGCATCGGTGGACAGGGGTATGGCTACACCTTC.

The V gene is TRBV18, the J gene TRBJ2-1; 7 bases align to TRBD1. The CDR3 is 16 amino acids. Germline loops: CDR1 KGHSH, CDR2 LQKENI. V dropped 3 bases and J dropped 0; count of bases not matched to a gene: 5. The DNA of the CDR3 is TGTGCCAGCTCACCCCAGGGACAGAGCTCCTACAATGAGCAGTTCTTC. Translating gives CASSPQGQSSYNEQFF.

The rearrangement uses TRBV5-1 and TRBJ2-3, with D possibly TRBD1 on 6 matching bases. Trimming left V 2 bases short and J 6 bases short, with 19 bases between. The germline gives CDR1 SGHRS, CDR2 YFSETQ. CDR3 length equals 16 residues. The CDR3 reads CASSFPRDTWGDTQYF. The CDR3 coding sequence is TGCGCCAGCAGCTTCCCACGGGACACGTGGGGGGATACGCAGTATTTT. The complete variable domain, with remaining parts taken from reference TRBV5-1 and TRBJ2-3, reads KAGVTQTPRYLIKTRGQQVTLSCSPISGHRSVSWYQQTPGQGLQFLFEYFSETQRNKGNFPGRFSGRQFSNSRSEMNVSTLELGDSALYLCASSFPRDTWGDTQYFGPGTRLTVL.

The genes are TRBV14 and TRBJ2-3; TRBD2 agrees at 7 bases. V lost 1 base and J lost 3; bases outside the gene matches: 16. CDR1 is SGHDN and CDR2 is FVKESK in the germline V gene. This CDR3 has 19 residues. CDR3 loop: CASSQAKGSSGLRTDTQYF. CDR3 bases: TGTGCCAGCAGCCAAGCAAAGGGGTCTAGCGGCCTACGGACAGATACGCAGTATTTT.

This chain joins TRBV7-3 and TRBJ1-6; weak D call: TRBD1 (5 bases). With 1 base removed from V and 10 bases from J, the gap between germline ends came to 11 bases. The CDR3 is made up of 14 amino acids. CDR1 is SGHTA, CDR2 FQGTGA, per germline. For the CDR3, the DNA is TGTGCCAGCAGCTTAATGGCGGGGGGGTCACCCCTCCACTTT. Its protein product is CASSLMAGGSPLHF.

The V and J genes are TRBV7-2 and TRBJ1-2, with D possibly TRBD1 on 6 matching bases. Per germline, CDR1 SGHTA and CDR2 FQGNSA. This CDR3 comprises 14 residues. Between the trimmed V and J ends, which lost 4 bases and 7 bases, there was a span of 16 bases. In DNA form, the CDR3 reads TGTGCCAGCAGCTCACCCCCAGGGGTGAGTGGCTACACCTTC. Protein product: CASSSPPGVSGYTF.

The sample holds many counts of this clone. The chain uses TRBV28 and TRBJ1-1, with 9 bases that match TRBD1. The CDR3 extends over 15 amino acids. Germline lookup yields CDR1 MDHEN and CDR2 SYDVKM. V lost 2 bases, J lost 5 bases, and 6 bases stayed unmatched. Here the CDR3 DNA reads TGTGCCAGCAGTTTACCCGGACAGGGGAGGACTGAAGCTTTCTTT. Amino acid sequence: CASSLPGQGRTEAFF.

The rearrangement joins TRBV9 to TRBJ1-1, with D uncertain. The V end was cut by 0 bases, the J end by 1 base, with 10 bases between. Looked up from germline, CDR1 is SGDLS and CDR2 is YYNGEE. CDR3 size: 15 residues. The CDR3 here is CASSVEEGWNTEAFF. The CDR3, as DNA: TGTGCCAGCAGCGTAGAGGAGGGCTGGAACACTGAAGCTTTCTTT.

This clone was picked up one time. The chain couples TRBV15 to TRBJ2-5; 7 nucleotides agree with TRBD1. The CDR3 runs to 14 residues. V shed 0 bases and J 5 bases; nucleotides not matched to a gene: 3. Germline V CDR1 and CDR2: LNHNV, YYDKDF (reference sequence). CDR3 region: CATSRETGVETQYF. As DNA, the CDR3 is TGTGCCACCAGCAGAGAAACAGGGGTCGAGACCCAGTACTTC.

The chain links TRBV7-3 to TRBJ2-3, with D possibly TRBD1 on 6 matching bases. Germline CDR1 and CDR2: SGHTA and FQGTGA. Trimming stripped 4 bases from V and 2 bases from J, with 10 bases between. The CDR3 consists of 14 residues. CDR3 region: CASSSQGSTDTQYF. In DNA form, the CDR3 reads TGTGCCAGCAGCTCACAGGGTTCCACAGATACGCAGTATTTT. Using reference TRBV7-3 and TRBJ2-3 for the parts outside the CDR3, the full variable domain is GAGVSQTPSNKVTEKGKYVELRCDPISGHTALYWYRQSLGQGPEFLIYFQGTGAADDSGLPNDRFFAVRPEGSVSTLKIQRTERGDSAVYLCASSSQGSTDTQYFGPGTRLTVL.

The chain uses TRBV28 and TRBJ1-5; TRBD1 aligns across 9 bases. The germline CDR1 and CDR2 sequences are MDHEN and SYDVKM. Trimming at V came to 5 bases and at J to 4 bases, leaving 9 bases not matched to a gene. The CDR3 is 16 residues long. CDR3 sequence reads: CASSRTGGQGNQPQHF. Written as DNA, the CDR3 is TGTGCCAGCAGTCGTACCGGGGGACAGGGTAATCAGCCCCAGCATTTT.

CDR3 bases: TGCGCCAGCAGCTGGGGGCCGTCAGATACGCAGTATTTT. Protein sequence: CASSWGPSDTQYF. This chain links TRBV5-1 with TRBJ2-3; a weak D match, TRBD1 (6 bases). The CDR3 extends over 13 amino acids. With 3 bases removed from V and 4 bases from J, the gap between germline ends came to 9 bases. The germline V gene has CDR1 SGHRS and CDR2 YFSETQ.

The chain recombines TRBV7-2 with TRBJ1-1; D gene ambiguous. V lost 4 bases, J lost 4 bases, and 13 bases lay in between. The CDR3 spans 14 residues. Germline loops: CDR1 SGHTA, CDR2 FQGNSA. The CDR3 loop is CASSSDWGGTEAFF. CDR3 nucleotide sequence: TGTGCCAGCAGCTCAGATTGGGGAGGCACTGAAGCTTTCTTT.

Worth noting for this clone: The sample holds other DNA sequences that translate to the same CDR3. The chain employs TRBV7-2 and TRBJ1-1; TRBD1 matches at 7 bases. After removal of 4 bases from V and 4 bases from J, the junction contained 3 bases not matched to a gene. This CDR3 region has 13 residues. Germline loops: CDR1 SGHTA, CDR2 FQGNSA. For the CDR3, the DNA is TGTGCCAGCAGCTCGACAGGGAGCACTGAAGCTTTCTTT. This translates into CASSSTGSTEAFF.